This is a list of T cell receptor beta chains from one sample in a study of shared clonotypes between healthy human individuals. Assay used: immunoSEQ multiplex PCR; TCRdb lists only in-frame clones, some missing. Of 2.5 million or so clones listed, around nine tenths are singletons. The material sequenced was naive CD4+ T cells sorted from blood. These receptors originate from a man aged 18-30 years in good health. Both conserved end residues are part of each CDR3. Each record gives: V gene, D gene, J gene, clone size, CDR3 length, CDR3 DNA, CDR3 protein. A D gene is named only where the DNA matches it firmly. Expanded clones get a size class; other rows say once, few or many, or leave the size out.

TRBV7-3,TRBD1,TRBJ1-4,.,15,TGTGCCAGCAGCTCCTCAGGGGGTACTAATGAAAAACTGTTTTTT,CASSSSGGTNEKLFF
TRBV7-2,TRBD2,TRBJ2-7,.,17,TGTGCCAGCAGCAATTGGTCCGGGAGGAACAGCTCCTACGAGCAGTACTTC,CASSNWSGRNSSYEQYF
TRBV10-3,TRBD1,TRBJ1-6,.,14,TGTGCCATCAGTGAGTCACAGGGGAATTCACCCCTCCACTTT,CAISESQGNSPLHF
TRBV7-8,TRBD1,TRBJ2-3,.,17,TGTGCCAGCAGTGCCCGCGGGGTAGCGACAGGGGCAGATACGCAGTATTTT,CASSARGVATGADTQYF
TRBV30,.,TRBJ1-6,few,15,TGTGCCTGGAGTGTACCGGCCCTCGAGAATTCACCCCTCCACTTT,CAWSVPALENSPLHF
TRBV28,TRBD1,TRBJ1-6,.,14,TGTGCCAGCACCCAGGGACAGCATAATTCACCCCTCCACTTT,CASTQGQHNSPLHF
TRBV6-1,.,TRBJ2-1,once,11,TGTGCCAGCGGGACCTACAATGAGCAGTTCTTC,CASGTYNEQFF
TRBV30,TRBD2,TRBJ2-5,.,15,TGTGCCTGGAGTGACGGGACTAGCGGGAGAGAGACCCAGTACTTC,CAWSDGTSGRETQYF
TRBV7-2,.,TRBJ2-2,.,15,TGTGCCAGCAGCTTAGCGATGACCTACACCGGGGAGCTGTTTTTT,CASSLAMTYTGELFF
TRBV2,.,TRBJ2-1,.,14,TGTGCCAGTCTTAGTCAAACTAGTGTCAATGAGCAGTTCTTC,CASLSQTSVNEQFF
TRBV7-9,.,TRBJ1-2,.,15,TGTGCCAGCAGCTTAGGAGACGGTACTAACTATGGCTACACCTTC,CASSLGDGTNYGYTF
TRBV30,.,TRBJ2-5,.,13,TGTGCCTGGAGTGTACTACCTCCGGAGACCCAGTACTTC,CAWSVLPPETQYF
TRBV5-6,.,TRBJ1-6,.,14,TGTGCCAGCAGCTCGAACCAGGGTAATTCACCCCTCCACTTT,CASSSNQGNSPLHF
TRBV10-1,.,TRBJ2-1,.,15,TGCGCCACGGCCCAAGGAGGATTGGGGAGGAATGAGCAGTTCTTC,CATAQGGLGRNEQFF
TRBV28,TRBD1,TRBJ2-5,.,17,TGTGCCAGCAGTTTAACGACGGGACAGAGATTCCAAGAGACCCAGTACTTC,CASSLTTGQRFQETQYF
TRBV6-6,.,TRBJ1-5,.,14,TGTGCCAGCAGTTACCAAGGTAGCAATCAGCCCCAGCATTTT,CASSYQGSNQPQHF
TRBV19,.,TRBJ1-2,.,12,TGTGCCAGTAGTAGGGCCGGCTATGGCTACACCTTC,CASSRAGYGYTF
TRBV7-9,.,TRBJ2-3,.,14,TGTGCCAGCAGCTTAGAAATCGGCACAGATACGCAGTATTTT,CASSLEIGTDTQYF
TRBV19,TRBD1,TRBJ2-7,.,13,TGTGCCAGTAAGGGACAGGGTATCCACGAGCAGTACTTC,CASKGQGIHEQYF
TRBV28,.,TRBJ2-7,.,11,TGTGCCAGCGGGCCGCGCTACGAGCAGTACTTC,CASGPRYEQYF
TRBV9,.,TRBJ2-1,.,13,TGTGCCAGCAGCGAGAACGGAAGGGTAGAGCAGTTCTTC,CASSENGRVEQFF
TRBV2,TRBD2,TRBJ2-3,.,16,TGTGCCAGCAGTAAGGGACTAGCGGGGTTTACAGATACGCAGTATTTT,CASSKGLAGFTDTQYF
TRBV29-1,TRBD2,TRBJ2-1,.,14,TGCAGCGTTCCAAAGCGGGGGGGCTGGAATGAGCAGTTCTTC,CSVPKRGGWNEQFF
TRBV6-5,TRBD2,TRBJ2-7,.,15,TGTGCCGTCACCAGCATGGCCGGGGGGAACTGGGAGCAGTACTTC,CAVTSMAGGNWEQYF
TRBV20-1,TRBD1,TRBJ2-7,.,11,TGCAGACCAGACAGGGGTGGCGAGCAGTACTTC,CRPDRGGEQYF
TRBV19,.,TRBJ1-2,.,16,TGTGCCAGTACCCGGACGGCCCAAGTTAGTTCCCTCGGCTACACCTTC,CASTRTAQVSSLGYTF
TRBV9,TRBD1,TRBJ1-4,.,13,TGTGCCAGCAGCGGCGGACAGGGGGAAAAACTGTTTTTT,CASSGGQGEKLFF
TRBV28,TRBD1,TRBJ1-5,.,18,TGTGCCAGCAGTACCCTAGGACAGGGCCTTTATAGCAATCAGCCCCAGCATTTT,CASSTLGQGLYSNQPQHF
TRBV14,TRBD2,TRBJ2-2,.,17,TGTGCCAGCAGCCGGATCCTAGCGGGAGGGCCCGGCGGGGAGCTGTTTTTT,CASSRILAGGPGGELFF
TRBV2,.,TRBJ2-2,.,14,TGTGCCAGCAGTCAGGGTCTGAGCACCGGGGAGCTGTTTTTT,CASSQGLSTGELFF
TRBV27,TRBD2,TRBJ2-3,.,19,TGTGCCAGCAGTTTACGGCCTAGCGGGGGGGCCGGGAGCACAGATACGCAGTATTTT,CASSLRPSGGAGSTDTQYF
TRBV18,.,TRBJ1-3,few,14,TGTGCCAGCTCACCTGACACCTCTGGAAACACCATATATTTT,CASSPDTSGNTIYF
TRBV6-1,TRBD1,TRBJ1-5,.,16,TGTGCCAGCAGTGAGGGGACAGGTGTTGTGAATCAGCCCCAGCATTTT,CASSEGTGVVNQPQHF
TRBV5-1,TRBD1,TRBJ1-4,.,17,TGCGCCAGTCAAACAGGGGGCCTTTCTGCAACTAATGAAAAACTGTTTTTT,CASQTGGLSATNEKLFF
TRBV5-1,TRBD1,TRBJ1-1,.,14,TGCGCCAGCAGCCAGGATGACAGGGCTGGAGAAGCTTTCTTT,CASSQDDRAGEAFF
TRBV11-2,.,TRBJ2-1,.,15,TGTGCCAGCAGCTTAGGGAGAACTAAGGACAATGAGCAGTTCTTC,CASSLGRTKDNEQFF
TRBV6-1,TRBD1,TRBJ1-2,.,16,TGTGCCAGCAGTGAAGGTTGGGGCAGGGACAGCTATGGCTACACCTTC,CASSEGWGRDSYGYTF
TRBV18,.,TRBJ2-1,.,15,TGTGCCAGCTCACCCAGCGAGAGCTCCTACAATGAGCAGTTCTTC,CASSPSESSYNEQFF
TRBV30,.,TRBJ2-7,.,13,TGTGCCTGGACGGACCGTAGCTCCTACGAGCAGTACTTC,CAWTDRSSYEQYF
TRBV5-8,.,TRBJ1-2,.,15,TGTGCCAGCAGCTTGGTTGGGGGCGGATACTATGGCTACACCTTC,CASSLVGGGYYGYTF
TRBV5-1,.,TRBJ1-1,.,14,TGCGCCAGCAGCCGGTCGGGGGATGAGACTGAAGCTTTCTTT,CASSRSGDETEAFF
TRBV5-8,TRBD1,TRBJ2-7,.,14,TGTGCCAGCAGCTCAGGACAGGCCGTCTCCGAGCAGTACTTC,CASSSGQAVSEQYF
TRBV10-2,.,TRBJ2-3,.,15,TGCGCCAGCAGTGAGTCAGTGCTAGGCACAGATACGCAGTATTTT,CASSESVLGTDTQYF
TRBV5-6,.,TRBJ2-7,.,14,TGTGCCAGCAGCACCGGACGGAGCTCCTACGAGCAGTACTTC,CASSTGRSSYEQYF
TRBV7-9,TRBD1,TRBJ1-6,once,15,TGTGCCAGCAGCGCGAAGCAGGGGGCAGGTTCACCCCTCCACTTT,CASSAKQGAGSPLHF
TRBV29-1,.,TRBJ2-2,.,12,TGCAGCGTTGAAGATCACGGCGGGGAGCTGTTTTTT,CSVEDHGGELFF
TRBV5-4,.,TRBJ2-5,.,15,TGTGCCAGCAGCTCGAGTGGGGCGATCCAAGAGACCCAGTACTTC,CASSSSGAIQETQYF